The TCR beta chain under discussion was sequenced for a study of blood T cell dynamics during melanoma immunotherapy. A note on this clone: In the same sample, other DNA sequences code for this CDR3.

The junction had 11 bases not matched to a gene; V was cut back by 4 bases and J by 4 bases. This CDR3 has 17 amino acids. CDR1 is SQVTM and CDR2 is ANQGSEA in the germline V gene. As to time point: pre-treatment baseline. Response was assessed by RECIST 1.1 at 12 weeks, except two rapid progressors. Profiling relied on immunoSEQ multiplex PCR, and the TCRdb table lists in-frame clones only, not all of them. The data show roughly 9,700 clones, with around nine tenths seen just once and over 30% held by the top ten. Sequenced material: blood, taken from a patient treated with checkpoint blockade. The rearrangement joins TRBV29-1 to TRBJ2-7; TRBD2 aligns across 15 bases. This receptor was taken from a human donor with melanoma. CDR3 sequence: CSVVGLAGGPGGYEQYF. The CDR3 DNA follows: TGCAGCGTTGTCGGACTAGCGGGAGGGCCAGGAGGGTACGAGCAGTACTTC.